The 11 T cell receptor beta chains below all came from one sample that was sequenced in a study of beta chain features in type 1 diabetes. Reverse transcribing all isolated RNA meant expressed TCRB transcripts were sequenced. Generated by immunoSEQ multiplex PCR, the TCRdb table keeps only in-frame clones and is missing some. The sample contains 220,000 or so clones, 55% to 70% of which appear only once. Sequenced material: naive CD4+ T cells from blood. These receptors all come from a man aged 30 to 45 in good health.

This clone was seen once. The CDR3 DNA follows: TGTGCCAGCAGCCAGATGGACACGGCGCGCGAGACCCAGTACTTC. Translated, it gives CASSQMDTARETQYF. V gene TRBV14 combines with J gene TRBJ2-5; a possible D gene is TRBD1 (5 bases). The CDR3 loop spans 15 amino acids. V lost 3 bases and J lost 5, with 16 bases in between. Germline V gene lookup returns CDR1 SGHDN and CDR2 FVKESK.

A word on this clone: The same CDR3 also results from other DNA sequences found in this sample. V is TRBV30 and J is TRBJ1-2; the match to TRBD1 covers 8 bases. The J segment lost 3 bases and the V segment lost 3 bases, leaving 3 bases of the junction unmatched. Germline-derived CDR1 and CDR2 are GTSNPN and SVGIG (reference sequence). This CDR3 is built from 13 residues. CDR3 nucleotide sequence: TGTGCCTGGAGCCAGGACAGGGACTATGGCTACACCTTC. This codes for CAWSQDRDYGYTF.

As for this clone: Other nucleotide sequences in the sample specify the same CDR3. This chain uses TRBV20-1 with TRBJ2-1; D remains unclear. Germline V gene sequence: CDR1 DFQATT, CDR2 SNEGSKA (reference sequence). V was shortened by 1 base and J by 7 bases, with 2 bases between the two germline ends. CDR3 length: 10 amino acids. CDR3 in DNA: TGCAGTGCTAGAGTAAATGAGCAGTTCTTC. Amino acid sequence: CSARVNEQFF.

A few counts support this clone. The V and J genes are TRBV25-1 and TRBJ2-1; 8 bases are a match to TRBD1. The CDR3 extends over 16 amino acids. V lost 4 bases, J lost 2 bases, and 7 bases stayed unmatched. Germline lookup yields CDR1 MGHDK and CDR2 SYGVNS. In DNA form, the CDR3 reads TGTGCCAGCAGTGGTTTATTGGACAGGGCCTACAATGAGCAGTTCTTC. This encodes CASSGLLDRAYNEQFF.

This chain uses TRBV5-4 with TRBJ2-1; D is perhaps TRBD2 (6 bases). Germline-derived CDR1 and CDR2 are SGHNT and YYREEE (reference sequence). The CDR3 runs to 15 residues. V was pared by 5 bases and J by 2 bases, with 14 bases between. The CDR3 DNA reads TGTGCCAGCAGTGCTGCAGGGACTCCCTACAATGAGCAGTTCTTC. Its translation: CASSAAGTPYNEQFF.

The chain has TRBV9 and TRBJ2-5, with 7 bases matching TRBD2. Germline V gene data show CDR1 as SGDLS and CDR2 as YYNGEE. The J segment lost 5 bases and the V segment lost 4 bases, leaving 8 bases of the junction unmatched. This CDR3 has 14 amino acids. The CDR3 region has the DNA TGTGCCAGCAGCCCCGCTAGCGGTGCGGAGACCCAGTACTTC. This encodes CASSPASGAETQYF. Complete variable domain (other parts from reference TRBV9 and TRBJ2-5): DSGVTQTPKHLITATGQRVTLRCSPRSGDLSVYWYQQSLDQGLQFLIQYYNGEERAKGNILERFSAQQFPDLHSELNLSSLELGDSALYFCASSPASGAETQYFGPGTRLLVL.

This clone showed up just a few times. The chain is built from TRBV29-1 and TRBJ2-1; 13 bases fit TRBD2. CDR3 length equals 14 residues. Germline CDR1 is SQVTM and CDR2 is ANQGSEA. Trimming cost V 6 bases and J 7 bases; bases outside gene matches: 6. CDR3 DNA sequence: TGCAGCGTGACGGGACTAGCGGGATTAAATGAGCAGTTCTTC. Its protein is CSVTGLAGLNEQFF.

CDR3 nucleotides: TGTGCCAGCAGCGTAGGAGCGGGAACTCAAGAGACCCAGTACTTC. Protein product: CASSVGAGTQETQYF. The chain recombines TRBV9 with TRBJ2-5; the match to TRBD2 covers 7 bases. Per germline, CDR1 SGDLS and CDR2 YYNGEE. J lost 2 bases, V lost 0 bases, and 4 bases had no gene match. CDR3 size: 15 residues. The full variable domain, completed using reference TRBV9 and TRBJ2-5, is DSGVTQTPKHLITATGQRVTLRCSPRSGDLSVYWYQQSLDQGLQFLIQYYNGEERAKGNILERFSAQQFPDLHSELNLSSLELGDSALYFCASSVGAGTQETQYFGPGTRLLVL.

Written as DNA, the CDR3 is TGTGCCAGCAGCGTAGGATCGCCCCTCCCGTTTGATACGCAGTATTTT. Encoded protein: CASSVGSPLPFDTQYF. This chain connects TRBV9 to TRBJ2-3; D remains ambiguous. Per germline, CDR1 SGDLS and CDR2 YYNGEE. Deletions cut 0 bases from V and 6 bases from J, with 17 bases between. The CDR3 contains 16 residues.

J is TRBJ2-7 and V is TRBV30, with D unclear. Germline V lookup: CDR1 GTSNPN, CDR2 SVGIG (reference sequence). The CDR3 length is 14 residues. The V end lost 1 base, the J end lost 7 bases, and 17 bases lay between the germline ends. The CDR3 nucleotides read TGTGCCTGGAGTGGGGCAGCTCAATTCGGTGAGCAGTACTTC. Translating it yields CAWSGAAQFGEQYF.

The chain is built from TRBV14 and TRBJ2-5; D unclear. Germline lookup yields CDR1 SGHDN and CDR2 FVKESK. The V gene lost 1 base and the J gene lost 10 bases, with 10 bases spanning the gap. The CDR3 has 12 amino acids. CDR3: CASSQVAAVQYF. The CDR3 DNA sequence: TGTGCCAGCAGCCAAGTGGCAGCAGTCCAGTACTTC.